The 6 T cell receptor beta chains in this list originate from one sample, sequenced in a study of T cell changes during pregnancy in multiple sclerosis. Method: immunoSEQ multiplex PCR; TCRdb's copy keeps in-frame clones and lacks some. The sample holds tens of thousands of clones; approximately 93% are singletons and the top ten take around 3%. The specimen was CD8+ T cells from peripheral blood mononuclear cells, collected in the second trimester of pregnancy. The receptors stem from a female donor with multiple sclerosis, enrolled in a pregnancy study.

This clone was seen a few times. The chain combines TRBV19 with TRBJ1-4; the D gene is possibly TRBD1 (6 bases). Trimming cost V 3 bases and J 0 bases, with 14 bases left between them. Germline V gene data show CDR1 as LNHDA and CDR2 as SQIVND (reference sequence). The CDR3 has 17 amino acids. The CDR3 region is CASSMWSGGATNEKLFF. The CDR3 nucleotides are TGTGCCAGTAGTATGTGGTCTGGGGGCGCAACTAATGAAAAACTGTTTTTT.

CDR3 amino acids: CASSFGSTDTQYF. CDR3 sequence (DNA): TGTGCCAGCAGTTTTGGCAGCACAGATACGCAGTATTTT. The V call is TRBV27, the J call TRBJ2-3; D unclear. The CDR3 has 13 amino acids. The V end was cut by 3 bases, the J end by 0 bases, with 4 bases between. CDR1 MNHEY and CDR2 SMNVEV come from the germline V gene (reference sequence).

In regard to this clone: Germline is not matched at one junction end, which may reflect a read error. V is TRBV7-2 and J is TRBJ2-7, with unresolved D. This CDR3 comprises 13 residues. Germline V gene data show CDR1 as SGHTA and CDR2 as FQGNSA. CDR3 region: CASSLGLLAVRSF. For the CDR3, the DNA is TGTGCCAGCAGCTTAGGATTGCTCGCGGTTAGAAGCTTC.

The CDR3 is CASSVGQTNSPLHF. DNA of the CDR3: TGTGCCAGCAGCGTAGGACAAACAAATTCACCCCTCCACTTT. This chain links TRBV9 with TRBJ1-6; D is ambiguous. CDR3 length: 14 amino acids. Germline CDR1 is SGDLS and CDR2 is YYNGEE. The ends were cut back, 0 bases at V and 7 bases at J, with 8 bases in the middle.

The chain links TRBV7-7 to TRBJ2-1; the D gene is possibly TRBD1 (6 bases). The CDR3 length is 13 residues. V was shortened by 3 bases and J by 10 bases, with 13 bases between the two germline ends. The V gene's germline CDR1 is SSHAT and CDR2 FNYEAQ (reference sequence). In nucleotides, the CDR3 is TGTGCCAGCAGCTTGGTAGGGGGATCCGAGCAGTTCTTC. It is translated as CASSLVGGSEQFF.

Written as DNA, the CDR3 is TGTGCCTGGCGAGGTGGGGAACAGGGGGGCCTTGAAGCTTTCTTT. Translation gives CAWRGGEQGGLEAFF. V usage is TRBV30 and J usage is TRBJ1-1, with 8 positions matching TRBD1. The ends lost 5 bases at V and 7 bases at J; junction bases unmatched: 15. The CDR3 runs to 15 residues. Germline V lookup: CDR1 GTSNPN, CDR2 SVGIG (reference sequence).